This T cell receptor beta chain was identified in a study of vaccination and CD4 T cells after COVID-19. Study-level results: Spike mono-reactivity was found in 304 of the 307 vaccine-specific clones identified in convalescent patients.

The study sequenced cultured CD4+ T cell DNA using the Oncomine TCR Beta short-read assay. One entry per CDR3 protein results from TCRdb running MiXCR on the PCR reads. The table lists about 11,000 distinct CDR3 sequences, around 64% of them singletons. Germline V lookup: CDR1 SEHNR, CDR2 FQNEAQ (reference sequence). The length of the CDR3 is 14 residues. V was clipped by 5 bases and J by 3 bases, with 14 bases between them. Treatment specified: approximately nine-day PBMC culture with coronavirus spike peptide pools or control peptides (ViraFEST assay). On this clonotype: Its antigen is still unknown.

The sequence was collected from a human donor who had recovered from COVID-19. The sequenced material came from CD4+ T cells from blood, cultured in vitro. The V call is TRBV7-9, the J call TRBJ2-7; D might be TRBD1 (6 bases). CDR3 amino acids: CASSLEYRDYEQYF. The CDR3 nucleotides read TGTGCCAGCAGCCTAGAGTACAGGGACTACGAGCAGTACTTC.